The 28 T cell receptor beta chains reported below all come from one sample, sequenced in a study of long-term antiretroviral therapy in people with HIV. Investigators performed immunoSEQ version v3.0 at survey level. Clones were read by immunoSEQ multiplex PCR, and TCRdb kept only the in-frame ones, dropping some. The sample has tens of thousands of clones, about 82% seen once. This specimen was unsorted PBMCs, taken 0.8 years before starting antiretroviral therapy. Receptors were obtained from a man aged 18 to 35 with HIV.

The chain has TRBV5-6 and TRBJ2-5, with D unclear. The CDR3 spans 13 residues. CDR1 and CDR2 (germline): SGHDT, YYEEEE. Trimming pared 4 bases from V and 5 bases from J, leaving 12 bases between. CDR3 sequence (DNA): TGTGCCAGCAGCCATCCAAGGGTGGAGACCCAGTACTTC. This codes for CASSHPRVETQYF.

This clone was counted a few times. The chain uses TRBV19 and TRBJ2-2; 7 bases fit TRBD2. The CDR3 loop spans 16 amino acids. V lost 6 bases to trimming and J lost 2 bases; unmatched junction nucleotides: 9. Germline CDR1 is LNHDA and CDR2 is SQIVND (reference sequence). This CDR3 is CASRGGWTRNTGELFF. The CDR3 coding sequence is TGTGCCAGTAGGGGGGGGTGGACAAGAAACACCGGGGAGCTGTTTTTT.

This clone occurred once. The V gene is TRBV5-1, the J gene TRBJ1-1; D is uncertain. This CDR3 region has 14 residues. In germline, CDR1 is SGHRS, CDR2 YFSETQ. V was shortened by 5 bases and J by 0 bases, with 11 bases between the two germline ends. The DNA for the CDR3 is TGCGCCAGCAGGGACGGGCCCTTGAACACTGAAGCTTTCTTT. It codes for CASRDGPLNTEAFF.

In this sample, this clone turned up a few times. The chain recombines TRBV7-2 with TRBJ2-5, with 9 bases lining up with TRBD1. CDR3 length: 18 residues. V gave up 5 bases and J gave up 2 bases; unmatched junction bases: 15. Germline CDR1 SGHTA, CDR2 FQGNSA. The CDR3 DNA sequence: TGTGCCAGCAGCGAGCGGACAGGGGAGGGGGGTCCACAAGAGACCCAGTACTTC. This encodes CASSERTGEGGPQETQYF. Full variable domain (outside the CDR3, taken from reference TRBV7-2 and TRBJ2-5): GAGVSQSPSNKVTEKGKDVELRCDPISGHTALYWYRQSLGQGLEFLIYFQGNSAPDKSGLPSDRFSAERTGGSVSTLTIQRTQQEDSAVYLCASSERTGEGGPQETQYFGPGTRLLVL.

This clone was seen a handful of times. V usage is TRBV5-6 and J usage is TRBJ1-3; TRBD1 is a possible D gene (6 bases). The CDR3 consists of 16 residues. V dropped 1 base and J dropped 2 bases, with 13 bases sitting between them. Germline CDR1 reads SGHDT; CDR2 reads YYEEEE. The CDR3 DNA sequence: TGTGCCAGCAGCTTGACGCCAGGGGCTACTGGAAACACCATATATTTT. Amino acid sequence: CASSLTPGATGNTIYF. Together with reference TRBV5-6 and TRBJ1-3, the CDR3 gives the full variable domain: DAGVTQSPTHLIKTRGQQVTLRCSPKSGHDTVSWYQQALGQGPQFIFQYYEEEERQRGNFPDRFSGHQFPNYSSELNVNALLLGDSALYLCASSLTPGATGNTIYFGEGSWLTVV.

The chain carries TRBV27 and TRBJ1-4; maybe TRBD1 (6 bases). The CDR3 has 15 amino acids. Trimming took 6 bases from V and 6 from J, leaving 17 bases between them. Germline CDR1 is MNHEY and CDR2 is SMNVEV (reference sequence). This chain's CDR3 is CASSRRAGVDEKLFF. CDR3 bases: TGTGCCAGCAGCAGAAGGGCAGGGGTGGATGAAAAACTGTTTTTT.

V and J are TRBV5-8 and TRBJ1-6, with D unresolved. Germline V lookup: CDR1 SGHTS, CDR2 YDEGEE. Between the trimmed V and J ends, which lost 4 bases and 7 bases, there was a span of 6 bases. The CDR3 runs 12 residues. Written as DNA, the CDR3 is TGTGCCAGCAGCCCGTGGAATTCACCCCTCCACTTT. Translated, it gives CASSPWNSPLHF.

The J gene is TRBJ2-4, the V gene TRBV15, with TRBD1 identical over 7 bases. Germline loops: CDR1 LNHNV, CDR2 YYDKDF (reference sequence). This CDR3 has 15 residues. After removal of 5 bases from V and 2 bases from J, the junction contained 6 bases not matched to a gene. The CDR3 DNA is TGTGCCACCAGCGTGCTGGGACAGCCCAAAAACATTCAGTACTTC. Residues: CATSVLGQPKNIQYF.

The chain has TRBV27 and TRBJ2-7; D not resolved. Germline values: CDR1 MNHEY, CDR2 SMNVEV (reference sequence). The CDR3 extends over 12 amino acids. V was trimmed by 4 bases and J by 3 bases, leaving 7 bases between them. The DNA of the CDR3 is TGTGCCAGCAGTTCCCCGATCTACGAGCAGTACTTC. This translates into CASSSPIYEQYF.

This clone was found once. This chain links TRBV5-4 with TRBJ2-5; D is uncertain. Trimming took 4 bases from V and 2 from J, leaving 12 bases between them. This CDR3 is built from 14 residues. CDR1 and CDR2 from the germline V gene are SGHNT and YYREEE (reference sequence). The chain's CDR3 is CASSPDPNQETQYF. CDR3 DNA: TGTGCCAGCAGCCCTGACCCCAATCAAGAGACCCAGTACTTC. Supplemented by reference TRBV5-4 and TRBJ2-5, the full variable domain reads ETGVTQSPTHLIKTRGQQVTLRCSSQSGHNTVSWYQQALGQGPQFIFQYYREEENGRGNFPPRFSGLQFPNYSSELNVNALELDDSALYLCASSPDPNQETQYFGPGTRLLVL.

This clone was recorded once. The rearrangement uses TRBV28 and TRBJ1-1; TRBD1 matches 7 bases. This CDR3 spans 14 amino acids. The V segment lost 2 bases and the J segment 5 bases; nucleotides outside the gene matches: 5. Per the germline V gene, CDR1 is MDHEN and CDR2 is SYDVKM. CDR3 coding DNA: TGTGCCAGCAGTTTAGTAACAGGGGAAACTGAAGCTTTCTTT. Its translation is CASSLVTGETEAFF.

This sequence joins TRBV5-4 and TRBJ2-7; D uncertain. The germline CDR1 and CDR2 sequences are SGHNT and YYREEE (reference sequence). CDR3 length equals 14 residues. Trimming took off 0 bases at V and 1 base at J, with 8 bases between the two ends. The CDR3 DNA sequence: TGTGCCAGCAGCTTGGAGGCCAGTTCCTACGAGCAGTACTTC. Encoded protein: CASSLEASSYEQYF.

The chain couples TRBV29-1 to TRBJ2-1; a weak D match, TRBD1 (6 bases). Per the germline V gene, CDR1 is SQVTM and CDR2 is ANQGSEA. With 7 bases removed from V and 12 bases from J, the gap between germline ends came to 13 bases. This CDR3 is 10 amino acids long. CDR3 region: CSASQGLQFF. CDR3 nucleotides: TGCAGCGCTTCACAGGGTTTGCAGTTCTTC.

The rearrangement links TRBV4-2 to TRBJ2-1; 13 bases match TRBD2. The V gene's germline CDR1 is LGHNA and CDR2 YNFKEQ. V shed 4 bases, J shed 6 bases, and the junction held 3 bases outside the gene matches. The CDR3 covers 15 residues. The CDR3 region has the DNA TGTGCCAGCAGCCTACTAGCGGGGGGGCTCAATGAGCAGTTCTTC. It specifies CASSLLAGGLNEQFF.

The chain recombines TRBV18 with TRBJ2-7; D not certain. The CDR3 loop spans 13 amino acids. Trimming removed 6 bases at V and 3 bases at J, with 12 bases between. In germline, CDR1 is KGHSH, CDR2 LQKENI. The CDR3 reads CASSPGPNYEQYF. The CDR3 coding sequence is TGTGCCAGCTCTCCTGGACCCAACTACGAGCAGTACTTC. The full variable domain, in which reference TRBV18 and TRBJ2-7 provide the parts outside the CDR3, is NAGVMQNPRHLVRRRGQEARLRCSPMKGHSHVYWYRQLPEEGLKFMVYLQKENIIDESGMPKERFSAEFPKEGPSILRIQQVVRGDSAAYFCASSPGPNYEQYFGPGTRLTVT.

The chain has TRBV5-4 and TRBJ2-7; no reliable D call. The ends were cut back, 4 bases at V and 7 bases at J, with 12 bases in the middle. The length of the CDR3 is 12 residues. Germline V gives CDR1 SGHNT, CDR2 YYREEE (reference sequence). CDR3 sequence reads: CASSLQYREQYF. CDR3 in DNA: TGTGCCAGCAGCCTTCAGTATAGGGAGCAGTACTTC.

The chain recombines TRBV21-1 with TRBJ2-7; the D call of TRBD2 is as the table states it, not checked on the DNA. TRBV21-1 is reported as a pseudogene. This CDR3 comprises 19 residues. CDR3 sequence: CASSKAPTSGRVKGYEQYF. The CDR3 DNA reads TGTGCCAGCAGCAAGGCACCGACTAGCGGGAGGGTGAAAGGGTACGAGCAGTACTTC.

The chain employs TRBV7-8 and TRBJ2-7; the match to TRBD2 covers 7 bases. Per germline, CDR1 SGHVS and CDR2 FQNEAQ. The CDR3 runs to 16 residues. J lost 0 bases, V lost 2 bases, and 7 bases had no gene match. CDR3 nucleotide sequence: TGTGCCAGCAGCTTATACCCCGGGAGGTACTCCTACGAGCAGTACTTC. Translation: CASSLYPGRYSYEQYF.

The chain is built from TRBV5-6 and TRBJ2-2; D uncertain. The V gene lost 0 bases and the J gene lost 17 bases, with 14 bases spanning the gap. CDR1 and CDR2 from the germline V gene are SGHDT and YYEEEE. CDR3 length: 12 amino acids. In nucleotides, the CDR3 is TGTGCCAGCAGCTTGGGACCCTTAGCTCCATTTTTT. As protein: CASSLGPLAPFF.

CDR3 sequence: CASRTSGGLASYEQYF. CDR3 nucleotide sequence: TGTGCCAGCAGGACTAGCGGGGGCCTAGCCTCCTACGAGCAGTACTTC. This sequence joins TRBV6-6 and TRBJ2-7; 12 bases match TRBD2. V shed 6 bases and J 0 bases; nucleotides not matched to a gene: 6. The length of the CDR3 is 16 residues. The germline V gene has CDR1 MNHNY and CDR2 SVGAGI (reference sequence).

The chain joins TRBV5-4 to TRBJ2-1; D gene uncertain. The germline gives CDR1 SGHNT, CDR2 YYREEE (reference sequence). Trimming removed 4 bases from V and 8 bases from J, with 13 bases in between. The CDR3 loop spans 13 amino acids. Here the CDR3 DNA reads TGTGCCAGCAGCCCGGTAGGACGCGATGAGCAGTTCTTC. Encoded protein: CASSPVGRDEQFF. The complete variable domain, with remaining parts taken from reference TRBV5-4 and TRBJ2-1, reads ETGVTQSPTHLIKTRGQQVTLRCSSQSGHNTVSWYQQALGQGPQFIFQYYREEENGRGNFPPRFSGLQFPNYSSELNVNALELDDSALYLCASSPVGRDEQFFGPGTRLTVL.

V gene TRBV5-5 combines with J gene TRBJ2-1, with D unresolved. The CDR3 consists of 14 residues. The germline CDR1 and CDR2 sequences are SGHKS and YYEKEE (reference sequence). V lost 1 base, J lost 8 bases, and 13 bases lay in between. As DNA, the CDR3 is TGTGCCAGCAGCTTGTCCCTCCGGTTGGATGAGCAGTTCTTC. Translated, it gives CASSLSLRLDEQFF.

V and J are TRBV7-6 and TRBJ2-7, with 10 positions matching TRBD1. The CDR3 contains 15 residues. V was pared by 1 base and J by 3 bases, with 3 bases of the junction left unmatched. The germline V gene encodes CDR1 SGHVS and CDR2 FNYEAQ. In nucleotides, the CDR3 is TGTGCCAGCAGCTTAGGGACAGGGGGATACTACGAGCAGTACTTC. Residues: CASSLGTGGYYEQYF.

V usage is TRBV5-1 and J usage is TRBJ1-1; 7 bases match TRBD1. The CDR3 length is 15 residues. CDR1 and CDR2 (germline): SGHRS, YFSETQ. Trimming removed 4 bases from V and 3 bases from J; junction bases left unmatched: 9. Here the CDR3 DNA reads TGCGCCAGCAGCATCAGGGGGATCCGGCACACTGAAGCTTTCTTT. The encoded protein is CASSIRGIRHTEAFF.

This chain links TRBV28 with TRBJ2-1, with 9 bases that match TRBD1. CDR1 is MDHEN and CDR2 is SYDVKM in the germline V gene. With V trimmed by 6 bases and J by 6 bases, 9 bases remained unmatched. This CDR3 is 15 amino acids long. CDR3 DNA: TGTGCCAGCAGACCCAGTGGACAGGGGATCAATGAGCAGTTCTTC. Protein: CASRPSGQGINEQFF.

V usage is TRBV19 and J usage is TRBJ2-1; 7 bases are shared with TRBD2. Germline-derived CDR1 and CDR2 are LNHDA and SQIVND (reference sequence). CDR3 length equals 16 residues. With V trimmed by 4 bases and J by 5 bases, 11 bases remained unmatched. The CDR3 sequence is CASSSPPGRLDNEQFF. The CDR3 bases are TGTGCCAGTAGTAGCCCTCCCGGGAGGCTAGACAATGAGCAGTTCTTC.

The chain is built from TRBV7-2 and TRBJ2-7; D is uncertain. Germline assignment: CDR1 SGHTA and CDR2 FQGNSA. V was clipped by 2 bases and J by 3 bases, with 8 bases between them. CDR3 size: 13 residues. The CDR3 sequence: CASSLSKGYEQYF. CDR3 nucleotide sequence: TGTGCCAGCAGCTTAAGTAAGGGCTACGAGCAGTACTTC.

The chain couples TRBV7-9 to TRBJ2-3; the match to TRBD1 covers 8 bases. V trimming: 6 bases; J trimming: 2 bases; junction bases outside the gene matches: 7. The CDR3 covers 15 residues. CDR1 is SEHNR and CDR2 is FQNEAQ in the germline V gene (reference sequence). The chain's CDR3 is CASRGQAPSTDTQYF. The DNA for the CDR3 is TGTGCCAGCAGGGGACAGGCTCCCTCCACAGATACGCAGTATTTT.